This TCR beta chain derives from a study of OX40 agonist ivuxolimab in advanced cancers. Study overall: Six ivuxolimab dose levels, 0.01 to 10 mg/kg, were given intravenously every 2 weeks. Study conclusions and caveats: Averaging showed that CD8+ T cells had more expanded clones than CD4+ did. In the 0.1 to 3.0 mg/kg range, CD4+ and CD8+ blood T cells had expanded clonally by week 6.

A remark on this clone: What it recognizes is unknown.

Profiled with immunoSEQ multiplex PCR; TCRdb holds only in-frame clones, not every one. The sample comprises about 77,000 clones, more than 65% of which are singletons, and about 4.6% rests with the top ten. Per the germline V gene, CDR1 is SGDLS and CDR2 is YYNGEE. The length of the CDR3 is 15 residues. V lost 4 bases, J lost 3 bases, and 16 bases lay in between. This TCR was sampled from an adult with an advanced solid tumor such as melanoma, head and neck, liver or kidney cancer. The sample here was CD4+ or CD8+ T cells sorted from blood, taken in a trial of the OX40 agonist ivuxolimab. J is TRBJ1-2 and V is TRBV9; TRBD1 is a possible D gene (6 bases). CDR3: CASSLVGGGYYGYTF. CDR3 in DNA: TGTGCCAGCAGCCTAGTGGGAGGGGGATACTATGGCTACACCTTC.